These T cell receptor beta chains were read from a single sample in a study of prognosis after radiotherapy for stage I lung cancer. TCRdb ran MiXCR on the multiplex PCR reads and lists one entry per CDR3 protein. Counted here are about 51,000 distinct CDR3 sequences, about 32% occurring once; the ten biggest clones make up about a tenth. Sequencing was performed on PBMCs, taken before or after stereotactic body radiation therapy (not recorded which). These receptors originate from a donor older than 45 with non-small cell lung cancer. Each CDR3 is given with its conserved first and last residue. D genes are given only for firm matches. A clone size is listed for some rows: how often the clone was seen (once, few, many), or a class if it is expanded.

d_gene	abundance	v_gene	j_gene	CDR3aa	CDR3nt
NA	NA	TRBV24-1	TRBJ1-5	CATSSGTSFSEPQHF	TGTGCCACCTCGAGCGGGACGTCCTTCTCGGAGCCCCAGCATTTT
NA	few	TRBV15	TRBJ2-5	CATSRDNKGTQYF	TGTGCCACCAGCAGAGATAATAAGGGGACCCAGTACTTC
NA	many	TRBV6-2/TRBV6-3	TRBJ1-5	CASTNRISNQPQHF	TGTGCCAGCACCAACCGCATTAGCAATCAGCCCCAGCATTTT
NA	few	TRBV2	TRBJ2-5	CASSEPDYESGTQYF	TGTGCCAGCAGTGAACCCGACTATGAGTCCGGGACCCAGTACTTC
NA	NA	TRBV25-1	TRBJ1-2	CASSSPQVREVGGYTF	TGTGCCAGCAGCAGCCCACAGGTTCGGGAGGTTGGTGGCTACACCTTC
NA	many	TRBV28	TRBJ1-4	CASSLSWDGKLFF	TGTGCCAGCAGTTTATCCTGGGACGGAAAACTGTTTTTT
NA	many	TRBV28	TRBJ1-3	CASSFLGSGNTIYF	TGTGCCAGCAGTTTTCTGGGGTCTGGAAACACCATATATTTT
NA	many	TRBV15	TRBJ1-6	CATSRETNSPLHF	TGTGCCACCAGCAGAGAGACGAATTCACCCCTCCACTTT
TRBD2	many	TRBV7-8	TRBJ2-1	CASSMGLALNEQFF	TGTGCCAGCAGCATGGGACTAGCGTTGAATGAGCAGTTCTTC
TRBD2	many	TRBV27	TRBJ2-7	CASSPTSGRPYEQYF	TGTGCCAGCAGTCCGACTAGCGGGAGGCCCTACGAGCAGTACTTC
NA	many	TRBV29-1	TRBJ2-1	CSVAVVPGGGTEQFF	TGCAGCGTTGCGGTCGTGCCGGGAGGGGGCACTGAGCAGTTCTTC
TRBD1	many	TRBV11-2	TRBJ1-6	CASSLGQGATPLHF	TGTGCCAGCAGCTTGGGACAGGGGGCTACACCCCTCCACTTT
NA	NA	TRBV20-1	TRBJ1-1	CTTGGEPEDFF	TGCACCACTGGAGGGGAACCTGAAGATTTCTTT
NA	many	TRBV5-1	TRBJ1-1	CASSARGSHTEAFF	TGCGCCAGCAGCGCCAGGGGTTCCCACACTGAAGCTTTCTTT
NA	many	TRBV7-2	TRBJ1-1	CASSPTQGKAFF	TGTGCCAGCAGCCCTACACAAGGTAAAGCTTTCTTT
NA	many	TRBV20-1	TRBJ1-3	CSAREGRSGNTIYF	TGCAGTGCTAGAGAGGGCCGGTCGGGAAACACCATATATTTT
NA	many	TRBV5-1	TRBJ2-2	CATQRDGTGELFF	TGCGCCACCCAAAGGGACGGGACCGGGGAGCTGTTTTTT
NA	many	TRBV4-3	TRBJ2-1	CASSQVAVSGANEQFF	TGCGCCAGCAGCCAAGTGGCGGTGTCGGGGGCCAATGAGCAGTTCTTC
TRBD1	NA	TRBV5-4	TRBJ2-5	CASSWGDLDRGETQYF	TGTGCCAGCAGCTGGGGGGATTTGGACAGGGGGGAGACCCAGTACTTC
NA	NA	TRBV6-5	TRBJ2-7	CASSYRREGGHQQYF	TGTGCCAGCAGTTACCGAAGAGAGGGTGGGCACCAGCAGTACTTC
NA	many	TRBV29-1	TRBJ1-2	CSVEDRDDNGYTF	TGCAGCGTTGAAGACCGGGACGATAATGGCTACACCTTC
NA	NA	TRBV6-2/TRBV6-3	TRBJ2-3	CTSRRTGVSSTDTQYF	TGTACCAGCAGGAGAACTGGCGTCTCTAGCACAGATACGCAGTATTTT
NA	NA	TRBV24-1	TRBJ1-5	CATSDHREGRQPQHF	TGTGCCACCAGTGACCACAGGGAGGGAAGGCAGCCCCAGCATTTT
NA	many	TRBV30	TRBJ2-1	CAWSAPRKLVREQFF	TGTGCCTGGAGTGCCCCGCGAAAACTAGTCAGGGAGCAGTTCTTC
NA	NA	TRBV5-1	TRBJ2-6	CASSSSLVANVLTF	TGCGCCAGCAGCTCCTCTCTGGTGGCCAACGTCCTGACTTTC
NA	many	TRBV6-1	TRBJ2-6	CASSLISGANVLTF	TGTGCCAGCAGCCTTATCTCCGGGGCCAACGTCCTGACTTTC
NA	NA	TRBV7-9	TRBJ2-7	CASNLLDEQYF	TGTGCCAGCAATCTCCTTGACGAGCAGTACTTC
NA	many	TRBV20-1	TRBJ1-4	CSVFHFRGGEKLFF	TGCAGTGTCTTCCACTTCCGGGGTGGTGAAAAACTGTTTTTT
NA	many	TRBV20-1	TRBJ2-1	CSANPPRATSYNEQFF	TGCAGTGCTAATCCTCCCAGGGCGACATCCTACAATGAGCAGTTCTTC
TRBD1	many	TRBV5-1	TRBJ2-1	CASTPGGDEQFF	TGCGCCAGCACTCCAGGGGGCGATGAGCAGTTCTTC
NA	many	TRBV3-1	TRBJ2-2	CASSRAMVGIKAGELFF	TGTGCCAGCAGCCGCGCGATGGTAGGGATAAAGGCCGGGGAGCTGTTTTTT
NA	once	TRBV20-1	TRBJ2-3	CSAQRPAVGLDTQYF	TGCAGTGCCCAGCGGCCAGCGGTAGGACTTGATACGCAGTATTTT
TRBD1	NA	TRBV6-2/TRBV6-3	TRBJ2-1	CASSKKGGTGVVVNNEQFF	TGTGCCAGCAGCAAAAAGGGGGGGACAGGGGTAGTAGTGAACAATGAGCAGTTCTTC
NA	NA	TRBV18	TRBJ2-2	CASSPSPAGGGELFF	TGTGCCAGCTCACCTTCCCCCGCGGGCGGCGGGGAGCTGTTTTTT
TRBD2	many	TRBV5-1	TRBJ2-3	CASNLAGGPYTDTQYF	TGCGCCAGCAACCTAGCGGGAGGGCCTTACACAGATACGCAGTATTTT
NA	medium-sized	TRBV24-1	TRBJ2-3	CATSDFGAGTVTQYF	TGTGCCACCAGTGATTTCGGGGCAGGCACGGTTACGCAGTATTTT
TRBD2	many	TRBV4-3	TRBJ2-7	CASSQDLSGSITYEQYF	TGCGCCAGCAGCCAAGACCTTAGCGGGTCCATCACCTACGAGCAGTACTTC
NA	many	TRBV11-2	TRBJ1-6	CASSSSAYSLHF	TGTGCCAGCAGCTCGAGTGCTTACTCCCTCCACTTT
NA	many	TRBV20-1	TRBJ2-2	CSASFRRGAGELFF	TGCAGTGCTAGTTTTCGGCGTGGGGCCGGGGAGCTGTTTTTT
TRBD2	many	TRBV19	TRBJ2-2	CASSPRSGNLLWELFF	TGTGCCAGTAGTCCTAGGAGCGGGAACCTCTTATGGGAGCTGTTTTTT
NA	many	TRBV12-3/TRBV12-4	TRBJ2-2	CASGPWMSGELFF	TGTGCCAGCGGGCCATGGATGAGCGGGGAGCTGTTTTTT
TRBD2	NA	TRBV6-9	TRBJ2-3	CASSFLTSGSLADTQYF	TGTGCCAGCAGTTTCCTGACTAGCGGGAGTTTGGCAGATACGCAGTATTTT
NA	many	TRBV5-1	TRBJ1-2	CASSLEGDYGYTF	TGCGCCAGCAGCTTGGAAGGGGACTATGGCTACACCTTC
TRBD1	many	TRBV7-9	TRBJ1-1	CAGLTGGASTEAFF	TGTGCCGGCCTAACAGGGGGCGCAAGCACTGAAGCTTTCTTT
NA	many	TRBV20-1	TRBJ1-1	CSARVGGRRNTEAFF	TGCAGTGCTAGAGTGGGGGGAAGGAGGAACACTGAAGCTTTCTTT
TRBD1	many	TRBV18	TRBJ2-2	CASSTRTGSNGELFF	TGTGCCAGCTCAACTAGGACAGGTTCGAACGGGGAGCTGTTTTTT
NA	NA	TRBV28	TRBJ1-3	CASSSGDTRSGNTIYF	TGTGCCAGCAGTTCTGGGGACACCCGCTCTGGAAACACCATATATTTT
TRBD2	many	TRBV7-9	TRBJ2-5	CASIVAGGETQYF	TGTGCCAGCATCGTAGCGGGAGGAGAGACCCAGTACTTC
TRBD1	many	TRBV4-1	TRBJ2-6	CASSQGRWTGGPASRSGANVLTF	TGCGCCAGCAGCCAAGGAAGGTGGACAGGGGGCCCAGCCAGCCGTTCTGGGGCCAACGTCCTGACTTTC
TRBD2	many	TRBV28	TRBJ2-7	CASSRLAGAYEQYF	TGTGCCAGCAGTAGACTAGCGGGCGCCTACGAGCAGTACTTC
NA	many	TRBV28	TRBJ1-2	CASSPRAIYGYTF	TGTGCCAGCAGTCCCCGGGCTATCTATGGCTACACCTTC
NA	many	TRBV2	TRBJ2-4	CASSDSRDGESGF	TGTGCCAGCAGTGACTCAAGGGACGGGGAAAGTGGGTTC
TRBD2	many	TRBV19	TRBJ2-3	CASSTILAGGDTQYF	TGTGCCAGTAGTACTATACTAGCGGGAGGTGATACGCAGTATTTT
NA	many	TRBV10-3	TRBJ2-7	CAISPSGQLYEQYF	TGTGCCATCAGTCCGAGCGGTCAACTCTACGAGCAGTACTTC